This passage covers 9 T cell receptor beta chains from one sample sequenced in a study of response to subunit inactivated influenza vaccine. TCRdb processed the RT-PCR reads anew with MiXCR; each CDR3 protein has one entry. The data contain over 400,000 distinct CDR3 sequences, around 9.9% of them singletons. The sample was PBMCs from blood, taken roughly 6 weeks after vaccination. These receptors originate from a man aged 45-65 years who received an inactivated influenza vaccine.

In its sample, this clonotype was seen a few times. This chain joins TRBV10-3 and TRBJ1-1; 9 bases match TRBD1. The junction had 8 bases not matched to a gene; V was cut back by 5 bases and J by 7 bases. This CDR3 region has 14 residues. Germline-derived CDR1 and CDR2 are ENHRY and SYGVKD. The CDR3 DNA follows: TGTGCCATCAGTACCGGGACAGGGAATGGTGAAGCTTTCTTT. Its protein is CAISTGTGNGEAFF.

Many counts were recorded for this clonotype. The genes are TRBV20-1 and TRBJ2-5; D unclear. Trimming stripped 5 bases from V and 5 bases from J, with 12 bases between. The CDR3 is made up of 12 amino acids. Germline V gives CDR1 DFQATT, CDR2 SNEGSKA (reference sequence). DNA of the CDR3: TGCAGTGCTCCTGACCAGAGGGAGACCCAGTACTTC. Encoded protein: CSAPDQRETQYF.

This clonotype was detected a few times. The gene calls are TRBV20-1 and TRBJ2-3; D may correspond to TRBD1 or TRBD2 (5 bases each). Trimming took off 4 bases at V and 2 bases at J, with 16 bases between the two ends. This CDR3 is 15 amino acids long. In germline, CDR1 is DFQATT, CDR2 SNEGSKA (reference sequence). CDR3 bases: TGCAGTGCTAAATGGGGCGGGCCAAACACAGATACGCAGTATTTT. The encoded protein is CSAKWGGPNTDTQYF.

This clonotype was observed at least ten times. V usage is TRBV29-1 and J usage is TRBJ2-5; no firm D call. V was cut by 6 bases and J by 3 bases, with 11 bases left in between. CDR1 is SQVTM and CDR2 is ANQGSEA in the germline V gene. The CDR3 runs to 12 residues. The CDR3 loop reads CSVGVGEETQYF. The CDR3 nucleotides are TGCAGCGTGGGCGTTGGGGAAGAGACCCAGTACTTC. Combining the CDR3 with reference TRBV29-1 and TRBJ2-5 gives the whole variable domain SAVISQKPSRDICQRGTSLTIQCQVDSQVTMMFWYRQQPGQSLTLIATANQGSEATYESGFVIDKFPISRPNLTFSTLTVSNMSPEDSSIYLCSVGVGEETQYFGPGTRLLVL.

This chain connects TRBV7-3 to TRBJ2-1, with TRBD1 matching 7 bases. Germline-derived CDR1 and CDR2 are SGHTA and FQGTGA. This CDR3 is 17 amino acids long. V dropped 5 bases and J dropped 5; count of bases not matched to a gene: 15. This CDR3 is CASSVGGIRLGHNEQFF. CDR3 sequence (DNA): TGTGCCAGCAGCGTAGGGGGCATTCGCTTGGGGCACAATGAGCAGTTCTTC.

In its sample, this clonotype was seen a few times. The chain joins TRBV7-9 to TRBJ2-1; D is undetermined. V was pared by 1 base and J by 2 bases, with 9 bases between. This CDR3 has 15 residues. Germline CDR1 reads SEHNR; CDR2 reads FQNEAQ (reference sequence). This chain's CDR3 is CASSLEAGAYNEQFF. The DNA for the CDR3 is TGTGCCAGCAGCTTAGAGGCAGGTGCCTACAATGAGCAGTTCTTC.

This clonotype was observed a handful of times. V gene TRBV20-1 combines with J gene TRBJ2-7; possibly TRBD1 or TRBD2 for D (5 bases each). Germline assignment: CDR1 DFQATT and CDR2 SNEGSKA (reference sequence). The CDR3 sequence is 13 residues long. Trimming pared 6 bases from V and 5 bases from J, leaving 17 bases between. Written as DNA, the CDR3 is TGCAGTGCGAGGGACCCCCAGTTGGACGAGCAGTACTTC. Protein sequence: CSARDPQLDEQYF.

The CDR3 loop is CASSSFRDRGEQYF. Written as DNA, the CDR3 is TGTGCCAGCAGCTCTTTCCGGGACAGGGGCGAGCAGTACTTC. The chain links TRBV21-1 to TRBJ2-7; the D call in the table, TRBD1, was not verified against the DNA. TRBV21-1 is a recognized pseudogene. This CDR3 region has 14 residues.

This clonotype was found many times. V gene TRBV5-1 combines with J gene TRBJ1-3, with 8 bases identical to TRBD1. This CDR3 spans 15 amino acids. The V gene end was trimmed by 4 bases and the J gene end by 0 bases; junction bases not matched to a gene: 3. Looked up from germline, CDR1 is SGHRS and CDR2 is YFSETQ. The CDR3 spells CASSDTGGSGNTIYF. Written as DNA, the CDR3 is TGCGCCAGCAGCGATACAGGGGGCTCTGGAAACACCATATATTTT.